These 27 T cell receptor beta chains share one sample of origin, sequenced in a study of T cell responses to AZD1222 COVID-19 vaccine. The table came from immunoSEQ multiplex PCR; TCRdb's copy has only in-frame clones and leaves some out. Here the sample spans about 72,000 clones, 80% to 90% being singletons. The sequencing used peripheral blood, collected 28 days after the second AZD1222 dose. The receptors were sampled from an adult who received the AZD1222 COVID-19 vaccine.

The rearrangement links TRBV9 to TRBJ1-2, with TRBD1 identical over 8 bases. The length of the CDR3 is 15 residues. The J segment lost 2 bases and the V segment lost 3 bases, leaving 6 bases of the junction unmatched. The germline V gene has CDR1 SGDLS and CDR2 YYNGEE. The CDR3 sequence: CASSASGGENYGYTF. Here the CDR3 DNA reads TGTGCCAGCAGCGCGTCAGGGGGCGAAAACTATGGCTACACCTTC. The full variable domain, completed using reference TRBV9 and TRBJ1-2, is DSGVTQTPKHLITATGQRVTLRCSPRSGDLSVYWYQQSLDQGLQFLIQYYNGEERAKGNILERFSAQQFPDLHSELNLSSLELGDSALYFCASSASGGENYGYTFGSGTRLTVV.

The chain carries TRBV9 and TRBJ2-5; D is unclear. Germline values: CDR1 SGDLS, CDR2 YYNGEE. This CDR3 spans 14 amino acids. Trimming took 3 bases from V and 0 from J, leaving 9 bases between them. CDR3 loop: CASSADAYQETQYF. DNA of the CDR3: TGTGCCAGCAGCGCGGACGCTTACCAAGAGACCCAGTACTTC.

The chain is built from TRBV19 and TRBJ1-2; no definite D call. CDR1 and CDR2 from the germline V gene are LNHDA and SQIVND (reference sequence). Between the trimmed V and J ends, which lost 7 bases and 4 bases, there was a span of 13 bases. The CDR3 consists of 13 residues. The CDR3 loop is CASTRDNLYGYTF. In DNA form, the CDR3 reads TGTGCCAGTACTCGGGATAACCTCTATGGCTACACCTTC.

The chain is built from TRBV6-1 and TRBJ1-2; unclear D gene. The V gene lost 6 bases and the J gene lost 5 bases, with 7 bases spanning the gap. The germline V gene encodes CDR1 MNHNS and CDR2 SASEGT. This CDR3 has 11 amino acids. The CDR3 loop is CASSPLYGYTF. The CDR3, as DNA: TGTGCCAGCAGCCCCCTTTATGGCTACACCTTC.

This chain links TRBV4-1 with TRBJ2-5; D is perhaps TRBD2 (6 bases). The CDR3 is made up of 14 amino acids. The V gene lost 0 bases and the J gene lost 3 bases, with 8 bases spanning the gap. From germline, CDR1 is MGHRA and CDR2 YSYEKL. CDR3 in DNA: TGCGCCAGCAGCCAAGACCCGGGGGAAGAGACCCAGTACTTC. Amino acid sequence: CASSQDPGEETQYF.

The chain carries TRBV9 and TRBJ2-7, with D possibly matching TRBD1 (6 bases). Between the trimmed V and J ends, which lost 0 bases and 4 bases, there was a span of 14 bases. In germline, CDR1 is SGDLS, CDR2 YYNGEE. The CDR3 has 15 residues. The CDR3 DNA follows: TGTGCCAGCAGCGTAGAGCCAAACAGGGTGTACGAGCAGTACTTC. Encoded protein: CASSVEPNRVYEQYF.

V is TRBV30 and J is TRBJ1-4; D possibly corresponds to TRBD1 (5 bases). CDR1 is GTSNPN and CDR2 is SVGIG in the germline V gene (reference sequence). This CDR3 region has 13 residues. Between the trimmed V and J ends, which lost 2 bases and 13 bases, there was a span of 17 bases. The DNA for the CDR3 is TGTGCCTGGAGTAGGGGAGGGCAAGGACGACTGTTTTTT. Amino acid sequence: CAWSRGGQGRLFF.

This clone was recorded once. The V and J genes are TRBV5-1 and TRBJ2-2, with D unresolved. Germline CDR1 is SGHRS and CDR2 is YFSETQ. The ends were cut back, 6 bases at V and 5 bases at J, with 14 bases in the middle. This CDR3 contains 14 residues. CDR3 region: CASKTELATGELFF. In DNA, the CDR3 is TGCGCCAGCAAGACCGAACTTGCGACCGGGGAGCTGTTTTTT.

The rearrangement joins TRBV6-5 to TRBJ2-3; D is undetermined. The CDR3 totals 13 residues. V was trimmed by 6 bases and J by 2 bases, leaving 9 bases between them. Per the germline V gene, CDR1 is MNHEY and CDR2 is SVGAGI. The CDR3 region is CASSLGYTDTQYF. In DNA form, the CDR3 reads TGTGCCAGCAGCCTCGGTTACACAGATACGCAGTATTTT.

The J gene is TRBJ2-3, the V gene TRBV28; D call uncertain. Germline V CDR1 and CDR2: MDHEN, SYDVKM. The CDR3 contains 14 residues. V was clipped by 3 bases and J by 2 bases, with 9 bases between them. The CDR3 reads CASSFPGSTDTQYF. The CDR3 DNA sequence: TGTGCCAGCAGTTTCCCCGGATCCACAGATACGCAGTATTTT.

CDR3 region: CASSPNAATPEQFF. The CDR3 DNA follows: TGTGCCAGCAGCCCCAATGCAGCTACCCCTGAGCAGTTCTTC. This rearrangement joins TRBV16 to TRBJ2-1, with D unclear. Between the trimmed V and J ends, which lost 4 bases and 9 bases, there was a span of 16 bases. Germline CDR1 reads KGHSY; CDR2 reads FQNENV. The CDR3 spans 14 residues.

The chain recombines TRBV27 with TRBJ2-1; TRBD2 agrees at 10 bases. The CDR3 length is 14 residues. CDR1 MNHEY and CDR2 SMNVEV come from the germline V gene (reference sequence). V was clipped by 7 bases and J by 4 bases; unmatched bases: 4. CDR3 residues: CASMGLAIYNEQFF. The DNA of the CDR3 is TGTGCCAGCATGGGACTAGCGATTTACAATGAGCAGTTCTTC.

The chain is built from TRBV27 and TRBJ1-2; possibly TRBD1 for D (6 bases). CDR3 size: 14 residues. Looked up from germline, CDR1 is MNHEY and CDR2 is SMNVEV (reference sequence). Trimming pared 0 bases from V and 7 bases from J, leaving 12 bases between. Here the CDR3 DNA reads TGTGCCAGCAGTTTATCTTCCGGGGGGGCTGGCTACACCTTC. Protein sequence: CASSLSSGGAGYTF.

The chain combines TRBV5-6 with TRBJ2-5; D not certain. Germline V gene lookup returns CDR1 SGHDT and CDR2 YYEEEE. Trimming shortened V by 0 bases and J by 2 bases, and 11 bases separated the two germline ends. This CDR3 has 15 residues. CDR3 sequence (DNA): TGTGCCAGCAGCTTGGTGTGGGGTTTACAAGAGACCCAGTACTTC. This translates into CASSLVWGLQETQYF.

The genes are TRBV7-9 and TRBJ1-2; D not resolved. There are 13 residues in the CDR3. The germline V and J ends were trimmed by 5 bases and 5 bases, with 12 bases remaining between them. Germline V gives CDR1 SEHNR, CDR2 FQNEAQ (reference sequence). The CDR3 sequence is CASSPNARYGYTF. CDR3 in DNA: TGTGCCAGCAGCCCCAACGCCCGATATGGCTACACCTTC. Looking up the rest from reference TRBV7-9 and TRBJ1-2 gives the full variable domain: DTGVSQNPRHKITKRGQNVTFRCDPISEHNRLYWYRQTLGQGPEFLTYFQNEAQLEKSRLLSDRFSAERPKGSFSTLEIQRTEQGDSAMYLCASSPNARYGYTFGSGTRLTVV.

The rearrangement joins TRBV6-5 to TRBJ1-4, with 7 bases identical to TRBD1. Germline-derived CDR1 and CDR2 are MNHEY and SVGAGI. CDR3 length: 13 residues. The trim removed 7 bases at V and 7 bases at J, leaving 6 bases unmatched. CDR3 DNA sequence: TGTGCCAGCAACAGGGGAAGGGGTGAAAAACTGTTTTTT. It yields the protein CASNRGRGEKLFF.

The rearrangement links TRBV4-1 to TRBJ2-7, with a weak D call TRBD1 (5 bases). CDR1 and CDR2 (germline): MGHRA, YSYEKL. The V end lost 0 bases, the J end lost 2 bases, and 14 bases lay between the germline ends. The CDR3 extends over 16 amino acids. CDR3 in amino acids: CASSQDPADRPYEQYF. Here the CDR3 DNA reads TGCGCCAGCAGCCAAGACCCCGCAGACAGACCCTACGAGCAGTACTTC.

V and J are TRBV11-3 and TRBJ2-7; 13 nucleotides line up with TRBD2. The CDR3 is 14 amino acids. V shed 5 bases, J shed 5 bases, and the junction held 3 bases outside the gene matches. Germline V CDR1 and CDR2: SGHNT, YENEEA. The CDR3 coding sequence is TGTGCCAGCAGCACCGGACTAGCGGGAGACGAGCAGTACTTC. The encoded protein is CASSTGLAGDEQYF.

CDR3: CAWSVSPTNYGYTF. The DNA for the CDR3 is TGTGCCTGGAGTGTATCCCCGACTAACTATGGCTACACCTTC. The V call is TRBV30, the J call TRBJ1-2; D is unresolved. CDR1 and CDR2 from the germline V gene are GTSNPN and SVGIG (reference sequence). The CDR3 totals 14 residues. V lost 0 bases and J lost 0, with 8 bases in between.

The chain employs TRBV7-9 and TRBJ1-2, with D possibly being TRBD1 (5 bases). The CDR3 has 14 residues. V lost 7 bases and J lost 8, with 20 bases in between. Germline assignment: CDR1 SEHNR and CDR2 FQNEAQ (reference sequence). CDR3 sequence reads: CASTPGGSQRGYTF. CDR3 DNA sequence: TGTGCCAGCACCCCGGGGGGGTCCCAAAGGGGCTACACCTTC.

The chain employs TRBV7-3 and TRBJ2-7, with a tentative D call TRBD2 (6 bases). The CDR3 is 16 amino acids. Germline V gene sequence: CDR1 SGHTA, CDR2 FQGTGA. The germline V and J ends were trimmed by 0 bases and 2 bases, with 14 bases remaining between them. This CDR3 reads CASSLTGGYGAYEQYF. DNA of the CDR3: TGTGCCAGCAGCTTAACCGGGGGTTACGGCGCCTACGAGCAGTACTTC.

V and J are TRBV30 and TRBJ1-1, with TRBD1 as a possible D gene (6 bases). CDR1 is GTSNPN, CDR2 SVGIG, per germline (reference sequence). V dropped 3 bases and J dropped 8 bases, with 13 bases sitting between them. CDR3 length equals 12 residues. This CDR3 reads CAWSKKQGEAFF. CDR3 in DNA: TGTGCCTGGAGCAAGAAACAGGGCGAAGCTTTCTTT.

The genes are TRBV6-2 or TRBV6-3 and TRBJ1-5; D call uncertain. In germline, CDR1 is MNHEY, CDR2 SVGEGT. V was trimmed by 0 bases and J by 2 bases, leaving 8 bases between them. The CDR3 sequence is 15 residues long. The CDR3 DNA reads as TGTGCCAGCAGTTACTCAGGTAGAGGCAATCAGCCCCAGCATTTT. It is translated as CASSYSGRGNQPQHF.

The chain recombines TRBV28 with TRBJ1-1, with D uncertain. This CDR3 spans 14 amino acids. Germline CDR1 reads MDHEN; CDR2 reads SYDVKM. Trimming took 2 bases from V and 0 from J, leaving 7 bases between them. CDR3 region: CASSLTDLNTEAFF. CDR3 nucleotide sequence: TGTGCCAGCAGTTTAACGGACCTGAACACTGAAGCTTTCTTT.

The chain employs TRBV4-3 and TRBJ1-4; 7 positions agree with TRBD1. The CDR3 runs to 16 residues. Trimming took 0 bases from V and 10 from J; bases not matched to a gene: 11. Germline lookup yields CDR1 LGHNA and CDR2 YSLEER. The chain's CDR3 is CASSQDRNRGSGKLFF. The DNA for the CDR3 is TGCGCCAGCAGCCAAGATCGAAACAGGGGAAGTGGAAAACTGTTTTTT.

The chain combines TRBV7-2 with TRBJ1-6; TRBD1 is a possible D gene (5 bases). The CDR3 is 13 residues long. Trimming took 6 bases from V and 7 from J, leaving 10 bases between them. The germline V gene encodes CDR1 SGHTA and CDR2 FQGNSA. The CDR3: CASRQRQNSPLHF. The CDR3 nucleotides read TGTGCCAGCAGGCAGAGACAGAATTCACCCCTCCACTTT.

The chain uses TRBV6-5 and TRBJ1-3, with D possibly matching TRBD1 (6 bases). Per germline, CDR1 MNHEY and CDR2 SVGAGI. There are 13 residues in the CDR3. Trimming left V 6 bases short and J 2 bases short, with 8 bases between. In DNA, the CDR3 is TGTGCCAGCAGGGCAGGGGCTGGAAACACCATATATTTT. This sequence encodes CASRAGAGNTIYF.